The next 22 T cell receptor beta chains were all read from a single sample in a study of blood T cells in healthy people across ages. Through a sample-barcoded 5' primer and a J-beta primer mix, a second PCR was run for 7 to 11 cycles. TCRdb re-analysed the 5' RACE reads in MiXCR, keeping a single row per CDR3 protein. The sample has 650,000 to 1,000,000 distinct CDR3 sequences; roughly 34% are singletons. Sequenced material: blood. The receptors were gathered from a man younger than 30 in good health.

The chain links TRBV12-3 or TRBV12-4 to TRBJ1-1; no clear D. V was cut by 3 bases and J by 4 bases, with 12 bases left in between. The CDR3 totals 14 residues. This chain's CDR3 is CASSLEGATTEAFF. The CDR3 coding sequence is TGTGCCAGCAGTTTGGAGGGTGCGACCACTGAAGCTTTCTTT.

J is TRBJ2-1 and V is TRBV20-1; 10 bases are shared with TRBD1. Germline lookup yields CDR1 DFQATT and CDR2 SNEGSKA (reference sequence). This CDR3 spans 15 amino acids. V was clipped by 6 bases and J by 3 bases; unmatched bases: 8. CDR3 coding DNA: TGCAGTGCCCTTGACGGGGACAGGGGCTACAATGAGCAGTTCTTC. Encoded protein: CSALDGDRGYNEQFF.

This chain's CDR3 is CAWGQRNTEAFF. The CDR3 coding sequence is TGTGCCTGGGGGCAGAGAAACACTGAAGCTTTCTTT. The V call is TRBV30, the J call TRBJ1-1; D is undetermined. Germline V lookup: CDR1 GTSNPN, CDR2 SVGIG (reference sequence). The CDR3 length is 12 residues. The ends were cut back, 5 bases at V and 2 bases at J, with 9 bases in the middle.

V gene TRBV25-1 combines with J gene TRBJ2-4; TRBD2 matches at 7 bases. In germline, CDR1 is MGHDK, CDR2 SYGVNS. The CDR3 totals 14 residues. V was pared by 5 bases and J by 13 bases, with 14 bases of the junction left unmatched. In DNA, the CDR3 is TGTGCCAGCAGTACGGGGGGAATCTACAATGAGCAGTACTTC. Translation: CASSTGGIYNEQYF.

This clonotype came up once. This sequence joins TRBV2 and TRBJ2-5; tentative D call: TRBD1 (6 bases). The CDR3 contains 15 residues. Germline CDR1 SNHLY, CDR2 FYNNEI. Between the trimmed V and J ends, which lost 6 bases and 4 bases, there was a span of 18 bases. CDR3 in DNA: TGTGCCAGCAGGCCAATGGGGACACCCCGAGAGACCCAGTACTTC. Translating gives CASRPMGTPRETQYF.

This clonotype came up once. The chain is built from TRBV11-2 and TRBJ1-1; TRBD1 is a possible D gene (6 bases). CDR3 length: 16 residues. Germline CDR1 and CDR2: SGHAT and FQNNGV. V lost 3 bases and J lost 4, with 18 bases in between. The CDR3, as DNA: TGTGCCAGCAGCTTCCCCCGCGGGGGGCTAGGCACTGAAGCTTTCTTT. This codes for CASSFPRGGLGTEAFF.

This chain connects TRBV7-3 to TRBJ2-3; 9 bases match TRBD2. From germline, CDR1 is SGHTA and CDR2 FQGTGA. V shed 1 base and J 5 bases; nucleotides not matched to a gene: 7. The CDR3 is 16 residues long. The CDR3 nucleotides read TGTGCCAGCAGCTTAATGGCTGCGGGGGGGCAAGATACGCAGTATTTT. This gives the protein CASSLMAAGGQDTQYF. The full variable domain, completed using reference TRBV7-3 and TRBJ2-3, is GAGVSQTPSNKVTEKGKYVELRCDPISGHTALYWYRQSLGQGPEFLIYFQGTGAADDSGLPNDRFFAVRPEGSVSTLKIQRTERGDSAVYLCASSLMAAGGQDTQYFGPGTRLTVL.

This chain connects TRBV10-3 to TRBJ2-5; no definite D call. With 3 bases removed from V and 5 bases from J, the gap between germline ends came to 10 bases. The CDR3 is made up of 13 amino acids. From germline, CDR1 is ENHRY and CDR2 SYGVKD. The CDR3 bases are TGTGCCATCAGTGACGGACCTGGGGAGACCCAGTACTTC. Encoded protein: CAISDGPGETQYF.

V gene TRBV5-8 combines with J gene TRBJ2-2; 9 bases map to TRBD1. CDR1 SGHTS and CDR2 YDEGEE come from the germline V gene. The CDR3 covers 18 residues. The J segment lost 0 bases and the V segment lost 3 bases, leaving 9 bases of the junction unmatched. The CDR3 region has the DNA TGTGCCAGCAGCTCGTGGACAGGGGAATCGTCGAACACCGGGGAGCTGTTTTTT. It specifies CASSSWTGESSNTGELFF.

This clonotype appeared a few times. V gene TRBV6-4 combines with J gene TRBJ2-3; D is perhaps TRBD1 (6 bases). Trimming shortened V by 0 bases and J by 4 bases, and 11 bases separated the two germline ends. Germline V gene lookup returns CDR1 MRHNA and CDR2 SNTAGT. The CDR3 loop spans 15 amino acids. CDR3 bases: TGTGCCAGCAGTGACTCGGGGGCAGCCCCAGATACGCAGTATTTT. It encodes CASSDSGAAPDTQYF.

J is TRBJ2-4 and V is TRBV29-1; 7 bases map to TRBD1. The J call may be mistaken, given a closer DNA end match to TRBJ2-7. Germline V gene sequence: CDR1 SQVTM, CDR2 ANQGSEA. The CDR3 is 13 amino acids. CDR3 region: CSVVKGASNEQYF. DNA of the CDR3: TGCAGCGTTGTGAAGGGGGCGAGTAACGAGCAGTACTTC.

The chain carries TRBV28 and TRBJ2-5; 8 positions agree with TRBD2. The CDR3 totals 14 residues. V dropped 5 bases and J dropped 2; count of bases not matched to a gene: 4. Germline V gene lookup returns CDR1 MDHEN and CDR2 SYDVKM. The CDR3 loop is CASSIAGIQETQYF. DNA of the CDR3: TGTGCCAGCAGTATAGCGGGGATACAAGAGACCCAGTACTTC.

This clonotype was counted only a few times. The CDR3 loop is CASSLNRDSTEAFF. CDR3 nucleotides: TGTGCCAGCAGCTTAAACCGGGACAGCACTGAAGCTTTCTTT. This chain joins TRBV7-3 and TRBJ1-1; 7 nucleotides line up with TRBD1. Trimming took 1 base from V and 4 from J; bases not matched to a gene: 3. Germline V gives CDR1 SGHTA, CDR2 FQGTGA. The CDR3 is made up of 14 amino acids. The whole variable domain, filled in from reference TRBV7-3 and TRBJ1-1, reads GAGVSQTPSNKVTEKGKYVELRCDPISGHTALYWYRQSLGQGPEFLIYFQGTGAADDSGLPNDRFFAVRPEGSVSTLKIQRTERGDSAVYLCASSLNRDSTEAFFGQGTRLTVV.

This clonotype showed up just a few times. This chain connects TRBV12-3 or TRBV12-4 to TRBJ2-6, with 7 bases matching TRBD2. The V gene end was trimmed by 8 bases and the J gene end by 0 bases; junction bases not matched to a gene: 7. The length of the CDR3 is 16 residues. CDR3 sequence (DNA): TGTGCCAGCGACGGCCGGGAGGACTCTGGGGCCAACGTCCTGACTTTC. It yields the protein CASDGREDSGANVLTF.

In the case of this clonotype: At one end, the junction sequence differs from germline, possibly due to a read error. The genes are TRBV7-9 and TRBJ2-7; D may be TRBD1 or TRBD2 (5 bases each). There are 14 residues in the CDR3. Germline CDR1 is SEHNR and CDR2 is FQNEAQ (reference sequence). The CDR3 DNA reads TGTGCCGGCAGACCCACCGGGGCCTCCTACGAGCAGTACTTC. Translation: CAGRPTGASYEQYF.

Comments on this clonotype: Possible read error: a much larger clone is one base away. The chain carries TRBV12-3 or TRBV12-4 and TRBJ2-3; the match to TRBD2 covers 8 bases. This CDR3 is built from 14 residues. The CDR3 DNA reads as TGTGCCAGCTCCCGGGGGGGGAACACAGATATGCAGTATTTT. This codes for CASSRGGNTDMQYF.

The chain has TRBV4-1 and TRBJ2-1; D is unclear. The CDR3 totals 15 residues. CDR1 and CDR2 (germline): MGHRA, YSYEKL. V was shortened by 4 bases and J by 0 bases, with 10 bases between the two germline ends. CDR3: CASSPAEVSYNEQFF. CDR3 DNA sequence: TGCGCCAGCAGCCCTGCCGAAGTCTCCTACAATGAGCAGTTCTTC.

The chain uses TRBV6-6 and TRBJ2-2; weak D call: TRBD2 (6 bases). CDR1 and CDR2 (germline): MNHNY, SVGAGI (reference sequence). The ends were cut back, 0 bases at V and 6 bases at J, with 17 bases in the middle. The CDR3 runs 17 residues. CDR3 sequence reads: CASSYSGGLGLAGELFF. The CDR3 DNA reads as TGTGCCAGCAGTTACTCGGGGGGTTTAGGGTTGGCCGGGGAGCTGTTTTTT.

This clonotype occurred a few times. This chain joins TRBV10-3 and TRBJ1-5, with a tentative D call TRBD1 (5 bases). Germline values: CDR1 ENHRY, CDR2 SYGVKD. The CDR3 runs 11 residues. Trimming shortened V by 8 bases and J by 3 bases, and 5 bases separated the two germline ends. CDR3 DNA sequence: TGTGCCATCGGGGCCAATCAGCCCCAGCATTTT. It translates to CAIGANQPQHF.

The chain links TRBV14 to TRBJ2-1, with 9 bases aligning to TRBD2. The J call may not be correct, given that the DNA end is closer to TRBJ2-7. The germline V gene has CDR1 SGHDN and CDR2 FVKESK. The CDR3 sequence is 18 residues long. The CDR3 DNA follows: TGTGCCAGCAGCCAAGAAACCAGCGGGGGGTATTCCTACAATGAGCAGTACTTC. Its translation is CASSQETSGGYSYNEQYF.

Points on this clonotype: This may be a read error: a much more frequent sequence differs by one nucleotide. J is TRBJ2-5 and V is TRBV5-1; no clear D gene. From germline, CDR1 is SGHRS and CDR2 YFSETQ. The CDR3 sequence is 13 residues long. V dropped 4 bases and J dropped 11 bases, with 18 bases sitting between them. CDR3 coding DNA: TGCGCCAGCAGCAGAGAGGCAGCCAATGAGCAGTACTTC. Its protein product is CASSREAANEQYF.

The chain couples TRBV7-9 to TRBJ1-6, with D possibly being TRBD1 (5 bases). V dropped 7 bases and J dropped 7 bases, with 14 bases sitting between them. CDR3 size: 14 residues. Germline V gives CDR1 SEHNR, CDR2 FQNEAQ (reference sequence). The CDR3 nucleotides read TGTGCCAGCACCGGGACCGATCACAATTCACCCCTCCACTTT. Translated, it gives CASTGTDHNSPLHF.